A selection of T cell receptor beta chains follows, all from one sample in a study of shared clonotypes between healthy human individuals. Measured with immunoSEQ multiplex PCR; TCRdb has only the in-frame clones, and not every one. The sample records a few million clones, approximately 90% being singletons. The source material was naive CD4+ T cells sorted from blood. Receptor source: a man between 18 and 35 years old in good health. The CDR3 runs from the conserved cysteine through the conserved F or W. D genes are given only for firm matches.

CDR3 length	J gene	D gene	V gene	CDR3 protein
15	TRBJ2-5	TRBD2	TRBV18	CASSLTGTGGETQYF
17	TRBJ1-5	-	TRBV6-1	CASSDPFDPRAGQPQHF
14	TRBJ1-5	-	TRBV10-3	CAISDRGWDQPQHF
16	TRBJ2-4	TRBD2	TRBV5-1	CASSLGAGFGKNIQYF
15	TRBJ1-5	TRBD1	TRBV6-6	CASHRKQGSDQPQHF
13	TRBJ1-1	-	TRBV6-1	CASSNRALTEAFF
13	TRBJ1-2	-	TRBV6-5	CASSPRGNYGYTF
12	TRBJ2-7	-	TRBV19	CASSMVGREQYF
16	TRBJ1-5	-	TRBV15	CATSRDRAGNFRPQHF
10	TRBJ2-7	-	TRBV13	CASTRYEQYF
13	TRBJ1-6	-	TRBV2	CASRIQGNSPLHF
11	TRBJ2-1	-	TRBV11-2	CASSPYNEQFF
15	TRBJ2-5	TRBD1	TRBV5-4	CASSLIGQGGETQYF
16	TRBJ1-6	-	TRBV5-4	CASSSLGRTDNSPLHF
15	TRBJ2-3	TRBD2	TRBV10-1	CASSEVTSGRASQYF
14	TRBJ2-3	TRBD1	TRBV6-6	CASSRDRATDTQYF
14	TRBJ1-2	TRBD1	TRBV7-2	CASSPQTGAYGYTF
10	TRBJ1-1	-	TRBV25-1	CASRDTEAFF
11	TRBJ2-5	-	TRBV7-2	CASSPSETQYF
13	TRBJ2-7	TRBD1	TRBV7-2	CASSPRPGQGKYF
15	TRBJ2-1	TRBD2	TRBV5-4	CASTDMRLAGHEQFF
14	TRBJ2-7	-	TRBV6-1	CASSAILQVNEQYF
15	TRBJ1-5	-	TRBV11-2	CASSLAGKSNQPQHF
15	TRBJ1-1	TRBD1	TRBV12-5	CASGQGQGAGTEAFF
15	TRBJ2-1	TRBD1	TRBV28	CASSWGGTGSSEQFF
16	TRBJ2-2	-	TRBV10-3	CAISESRGGGTGELFF
16	TRBJ1-3	TRBD1	TRBV5-1	CASSLYQGAPGNTIYF
15	TRBJ1-1	-	TRBV5-1	CASSLERTAGTEAFF
15	TRBJ1-2	TRBD1	TRBV7-9	CASSYSGTGHYGYTF
12	TRBJ1-6	-	TRBV19	CASSIGHGGLHF
15	TRBJ2-1	-	TRBV5-1	CASSLEVGDYNEQFF
14	TRBJ1-1	-	TRBV19	CASSSLGKYTEAFF
15	TRBJ2-7	TRBD1	TRBV7-6	CASSLAAGGTWEQYF
15	TRBJ2-7	-	TRBV2	CASSALVGGLDEQYF
14	TRBJ2-1	TRBD2	TRBV5-1	CASSPGLEANEQFF
15	TRBJ2-7	-	TRBV10-3	CAISESNHRGHEQYF
14	TRBJ2-1	TRBD2	TRBV6-6	CASNLSGRSNEQFF